This T cell receptor (beta chain) was sequenced during a study of shared clonotypes between healthy human individuals. In the study overall: Per donor, CD8 memory used one plate, CD8 naive used two, CD4 memory used three and CD4 naive used three.

Study-wide points: Generally, estimated richness proved larger in naive subsets than it did in memory subsets.

Points on this clone: Its antigen is still unknown.

The CDR3 covers 14 residues. V shed 0 bases and J shed 4 bases, with 10 bases lying between them. Germline CDR1 and CDR2: SGHRS and YFSETQ. Some 30,000 T cell genomes (approximately 0.2 ug DNA) went into each sorted-subset replicate. The protocol was immunoSEQ multiplex PCR, while the TCRdb copy is restricted to in-frame clones and leaves out a portion. The data hold some 2,000,000 clones, with about 95% observed a single time. Naivety among CD8 cells was defined by CD45RO negativity and positive CCR7 selection, thereby excluding terminally differentiated effector memory CD45RA+ cells. The sequence was collected from a man in his late teens or twenties in good health. Input material: naive CD8+ T cells sorted from blood. The chain links TRBV5-1 to TRBJ1-2, with D unresolved. The CDR3 spells CASSLEPGFYGYTF. The CDR3 region has the DNA TGCGCCAGCAGCTTGGAGCCAGGTTTCTATGGCTACACCTTC.